One sample yielded the 7 T cell receptor beta chains listed below, sequenced in a study of blood T cells in healthy people across ages. It was with a sample-barcoded 5' primer and a J-beta primer mix that a second PCR of roughly 7 to 12 cycles was run. In TCRdb, the 5' RACE reads were re-called with MiXCR into one record per CDR3 protein. This sample carries 1,800,000 or so distinct CDR3 sequences, about 39% of them seen once, and the ten largest clones take roughly 24%. Sequencing was carried out using blood. These receptors came from a human donor in good health.

This clonotype was recorded a few times. A junction boundary mismatches the germline segment, possibly from a read error. The chain employs TRBV7-9 and TRBJ1-2, with 8 bases lining up with TRBD1. The CDR3 sequence is 14 residues long. CDR1 and CDR2 from the germline V gene are SEHNR and FQNEAQ (reference sequence). This CDR3 is CTSSPGQGRNSYTF. In nucleotides, the CDR3 is TGTACCAGCAGCCCCGGACAGGGTCGTAATTCTTACACCTTC. The whole variable domain, remainder taken from reference TRBV7-9 and TRBJ1-2, is DTGVSQNPRHKITKRGQNVTFRCDPISEHNRLYWYRQTLGQGPEFLTYFQNEAQLEKSRLLSDRFSAERPKGSFSTLEIQRTEQGDSAMYLCTSSPGQGRNSYTFGSGTRLTVV.

Details on this clonotype: Sequence at one end of the junction differs from germline and may be a read error. In nucleotides, the CDR3 is TGCAGTGCTCCTATAATCAGCTACTTCTATGACTACACCTTC. Its protein is CSAPIISYFYDYTF. This chain uses TRBV20-1 with TRBJ1-2; no reliable D call. Germline-derived CDR1 and CDR2 are DFQATT and SNEGSKA (reference sequence). The CDR3 totals 14 residues.

The chain carries TRBV3-1 and TRBJ2-1, with a possible D match to TRBD2 (5 bases). V lost 4 bases, J lost 7 bases, and 14 bases lay in between. Germline CDR1 and CDR2: LGHDT and YNNKEL (reference sequence). CDR3 length equals 14 residues. CDR3: CASSPGWRSNEQFF. Here the CDR3 DNA reads TGTGCCAGCAGCCCGGGGTGGAGGAGTAATGAGCAGTTCTTC.

Worth noting for this clonotype: A read error may account for a junction end that differs from germline. The chain is built from TRBV29-1 and TRBJ2-7, with a tentative D call TRBD2 (5 bases). The CDR3 runs 13 residues. Germline V lookup: CDR1 SQVTM, CDR2 ANQGSEA. The CDR3 sequence: CSARVGSSYEQHF. Written as DNA, the CDR3 is TGCAGCGCCAGAGTGGGGAGCTCCTACGAGCAGCACTTC.

This clonotype was counted a few times. The rearrangement links TRBV6-1 to TRBJ2-1; 7 nucleotides line up with TRBD1. The germline V gene encodes CDR1 MNHNS and CDR2 SASEGT. V gave up 4 bases and J gave up 6 bases; unmatched junction bases: 9. The CDR3 runs to 15 residues. CDR3 amino acids: CASSALQGWVNEQFF. In DNA form, the CDR3 reads TGTGCCAGCAGTGCGCTACAGGGGTGGGTCAATGAGCAGTTCTTC.

The chain couples TRBV20-1 to TRBJ2-1; 8 bases line up with TRBD2. The CDR3 runs to 15 residues. Trimming at V came to 5 bases and at J to 0 bases, leaving 6 bases not matched to a gene. Germline CDR1 reads DFQATT; CDR2 reads SNEGSKA (reference sequence). The CDR3 nucleotides are TGCAGTGCTGTTGGGAGCGGGAGCTCCTACAATGAGCAGTTCTTC. It encodes CSAVGSGSSYNEQFF.

The CDR3: CSARSVGGNTDTQYF. DNA of the CDR3: TGCAGTGCTAGATCGGTGGGGGGCAACACAGATACGCAGTATTTT. V gene TRBV20-1 combines with J gene TRBJ2-3; D possibly matches TRBD1 or TRBD2 (6 bases each). Germline assignment: CDR1 DFQATT and CDR2 SNEGSKA (reference sequence). Between the trimmed V and J ends, which lost 2 bases and 2 bases, there was a span of 14 bases. This CDR3 is 15 amino acids long.